The next 27 T cell receptor beta chains were all read from a single sample in a study of OX40 agonist ivuxolimab in advanced cancers. Repertoires were generated with immunoSEQ multiplex PCR, while TCRdb's copy carries only in-frame clones and drops some. The table includes roughly 120,000 clones, approximately 90% detected once. Sample: CD4+ or CD8+ T cells sorted from blood, taken in a trial of the OX40 agonist ivuxolimab. All receptors derive from an adult with an advanced solid tumor such as melanoma, head and neck, liver or kidney cancer.

This chain's CDR3 is CASSQDRAGSWGNEQFF. The CDR3 DNA follows: TGCGCCAGCAGCCAAGACCGGGCGGGGTCCTGGGGGAATGAGCAGTTCTTC. The genes are TRBV4-3 and TRBJ2-1; a weak D match, TRBD2 (6 bases). This CDR3 is built from 17 residues. The V gene lost 0 bases and the J gene lost 7 bases, with 19 bases spanning the gap. Germline V CDR1 and CDR2: LGHNA, YSLEER.

The CDR3 reads CAGGTGGPQYF. CDR3 sequence (DNA): TGTGCCGGGGGGACAGGGGGTCCCCAGTACTTC. V usage is TRBV2 and J usage is TRBJ2-5; 11 nucleotides match TRBD1. With V trimmed by 11 bases and J by 9 bases, 5 bases remained unmatched. Germline V gene data show CDR1 as SNHLY and CDR2 as FYNNEI. The CDR3 runs 11 residues.

This clone was picked up one time. The V call is TRBV28, the J call TRBJ2-1; 8 bases line up with TRBD2. V was pared by 5 bases and J by 4 bases, with 13 bases of the junction left unmatched. CDR1 MDHEN and CDR2 SYDVKM come from the germline V gene. This CDR3 spans 17 amino acids. CDR3 residues: CASSPPGGGGRYNEQFF. The CDR3 region has the DNA TGTGCCAGCAGTCCACCCGGGGGGGGAGGGCGTTACAATGAGCAGTTCTTC.

V is TRBV19 and J is TRBJ1-2; weak D call: TRBD1 (5 bases). CDR3 length equals 17 residues. Trimming shortened V by 2 bases and J by 4 bases, and 20 bases separated the two germline ends. The germline gives CDR1 LNHDA, CDR2 SQIVND (reference sequence). CDR3 sequence reads: CASSINFRLQVSYGYTF. The CDR3, as DNA: TGTGCCAGTAGTATAAATTTTCGGTTACAGGTGTCCTATGGCTACACCTTC.

The V call is TRBV28, the J call TRBJ2-3; the D gene could be TRBD1 or TRBD2 (6 bases each). Germline V gene lookup returns CDR1 MDHEN and CDR2 SYDVKM. Trimming shortened V by 3 bases and J by 3 bases, and 10 bases separated the two germline ends. The CDR3 loop spans 14 amino acids. CDR3: CASSFRGRTDTQYF. CDR3 in DNA: TGTGCCAGCAGTTTTCGGGGGCGGACAGATACGCAGTATTTT. The full variable domain, with the rest looked up from reference TRBV28 and TRBJ2-3, is DVKVTQSSRYLVKRTGEKVFLECVQDMDHENMFWYRQDPGLGLRLIYFSYDVKMKEKGDIPEGYSVSREKKERFSLILESASTNQTSMYLCASSFRGRTDTQYFGPGTRLTVL.

The chain carries TRBV2 and TRBJ2-5, with 7 bases aligning to TRBD2. Per the germline V gene, CDR1 is SNHLY and CDR2 is FYNNEI. The V and J ends lost 3 bases and 4 bases, in that order; junction bases with no gene match: 8. This CDR3 has 15 residues. The CDR3 DNA follows: TGTGCCAGCAGTGAGAGCGGGGCCACAAGAGAGACCCAGTACTTC. This gives the protein CASSESGATRETQYF.

The CDR3 loop is CASSVGGAGGANVLTF. The CDR3 coding sequence is TGTGCCAGCAGCGTAGGCGGGGCGGGAGGGGCCAACGTCCTGACTTTC. The chain joins TRBV9 to TRBJ2-6, with TRBD2 as a possible D gene (6 bases). CDR3 length: 16 amino acids. Per the germline V gene, CDR1 is SGDLS and CDR2 is YYNGEE. The ends were cut back, 0 bases at V and 4 bases at J, with 11 bases in the middle.

The chain joins TRBV4-1 to TRBJ2-2; tentatively, D is TRBD1 (5 bases). Germline CDR1 is MGHRA and CDR2 is YSYEKL. The CDR3 loop spans 15 amino acids. Trimming stripped 2 bases from V and 6 bases from J, with 13 bases between. CDR3 nucleotides: TGCGCCAGCAGCCAAACAGGCCTTAAACCCGGGGAGCTGTTTTTT. Its translation: CASSQTGLKPGELFF.

The CDR3 sequence is CASSEGTARGYEQYF. CDR3 in DNA: TGTGCCAGCAGCGAGGGGACAGCGAGGGGCTACGAGCAGTACTTC. The rearrangement links TRBV7-2 to TRBJ2-7; 7 nucleotides match TRBD1. The CDR3 extends over 15 amino acids. The V and J ends lost 5 bases and 3 bases, in that order; junction bases with no gene match: 10. Germline V gene lookup returns CDR1 SGHTA and CDR2 FQGNSA.

The V gene is TRBV7-2, the J gene TRBJ2-2; 7 nucleotides agree with TRBD1. CDR3 length: 15 residues. From germline, CDR1 is SGHTA and CDR2 FQGNSA. J gave up 3 bases and V 6 bases, and 7 bases lay outside the gene matches. The CDR3 protein is CASRPTGADTGELFF. DNA for the CDR3: TGTGCCAGCAGACCTACAGGGGCGGACACCGGGGAGCTGTTTTTT.

CDR3 nucleotide sequence: TGTGCCAGCAGAGGACAGGGGGCCAATTCACCCCTCCACTTT. Translation: CASRGQGANSPLHF. The chain recombines TRBV9 with TRBJ1-6; 11 nucleotides align to TRBD1. From germline, CDR1 is SGDLS and CDR2 YYNGEE. J was trimmed by 7 bases and V by 5 bases; bases with no gene match: 2. The length of the CDR3 is 14 residues.

This CDR3 reads CASSLRGGAQYF. For the CDR3, the DNA is TGTGCCAGCAGCTTACGGGGCGGGGCGCAGTATTTT. The chain joins TRBV7-2 to TRBJ2-3; tentative D call: TRBD2 (6 bases). V was pared by 2 bases and J by 10 bases, with 10 bases between. CDR3 size: 12 residues. CDR1 is SGHTA, CDR2 FQGNSA, per germline.

This rearrangement joins TRBV7-2 to TRBJ1-4, with 7 bases fitting TRBD1. The CDR3 covers 15 residues. The V segment lost 1 base and the J segment 8 bases; nucleotides outside the gene matches: 7. Germline lookup yields CDR1 SGHTA and CDR2 FQGNSA. In DNA form, the CDR3 reads TGTGCCAGCAGCTTAGAAGGGACAGCTGGAGAAAAACTGTTTTTT. As protein: CASSLEGTAGEKLFF.

This clone was seen a handful of times. This chain links TRBV2 with TRBJ1-1; D may be TRBD1 (5 bases). The V and J ends lost 6 bases and 0 bases respectively, with 11 bases between them. Germline V gene data show CDR1 as SNHLY and CDR2 as FYNNEI. The CDR3 spans 14 residues. CDR3 amino acids: CASRQGTMNTEAFF. CDR3 coding DNA: TGTGCCAGCAGGCAGGGAACAATGAACACTGAAGCTTTCTTT.

V and J are TRBV6-5 and TRBJ2-2, with TRBD1 as a possible D gene (6 bases). The CDR3 has 15 residues. CDR1 and CDR2 (germline): MNHEY, SVGAGI. The V end was cut by 5 bases, the J end by 1 base, with 11 bases between. The CDR3 spells CASSRKTGNTGELFF. The CDR3 DNA reads as TGTGCCAGCAGTCGGAAGACAGGGAACACCGGGGAGCTGTTTTTT.

The V gene is TRBV11-2, the J gene TRBJ2-2, with D possibly TRBD2 on 5 matching bases. The germline gives CDR1 SGHAT, CDR2 FQNNGV. This CDR3 comprises 13 residues. V dropped 5 bases and J dropped 6 bases, with 10 bases sitting between them. The CDR3 loop is CASSPRGSGELFF. Here the CDR3 DNA reads TGTGCCAGCAGCCCACGGGGTTCCGGGGAGCTGTTTTTT.

V and J are TRBV30 and TRBJ1-2; D possibly corresponds to TRBD1 (6 bases). V dropped 8 bases and J dropped 2 bases, with 12 bases sitting between them. Germline CDR1 reads GTSNPN; CDR2 reads SVGIG (reference sequence). This CDR3 contains 12 residues. This CDR3 reads CARPQGNYGYTF. Here the CDR3 DNA reads TGTGCCCGGCCCCAGGGGAACTATGGCTACACCTTC.

The J gene is TRBJ2-5, the V gene TRBV4-2, with D possibly matching TRBD2 (5 bases). CDR1 is LGHNA, CDR2 YNFKEQ, per germline. The CDR3 has 15 amino acids. V dropped 3 bases and J dropped 2 bases, with 13 bases sitting between them. The DNA for the CDR3 is TGTGCCAGCAGCCAGGCCGGACTTGTTCAAGAGACCCAGTACTTC. This encodes CASSQAGLVQETQYF.

This clone has a single count. The V gene is TRBV7-2, the J gene TRBJ2-5; weak D call: TRBD1 (7 bases). Per germline, CDR1 SGHTA and CDR2 FQGNSA. Trimming removed 1 base from V and 5 bases from J, with 14 bases in between. The CDR3 spans 15 residues. The CDR3 here is CASSLDIAGGETQYF. The CDR3 coding sequence is TGTGCCAGCAGCTTAGATATAGCAGGGGGGGAGACCCAGTACTTC.

This clone turned up a few times. The sample contains more than one DNA sequence encoding this CDR3. This chain connects TRBV18 to TRBJ1-6; TRBD1 agrees at 7 bases. The CDR3 has 14 amino acids. Germline V gene sequence: CDR1 KGHSH, CDR2 LQKENI. Trimming at V came to 2 bases and at J to 8 bases, leaving 3 bases not matched to a gene. CDR3 loop: CASSPRQGDSPLHF. In nucleotides, the CDR3 is TGTGCCAGCTCACCAAGGCAGGGGGATTCACCCCTCCACTTT.

A remark on this clone: Different DNA sequences within this sample yield the same CDR3. The chain combines TRBV7-9 with TRBJ2-5; 7 nucleotides line up with TRBD1. The V and J ends lost 0 bases and 2 bases, in that order; junction bases with no gene match: 3. Germline V CDR1 and CDR2: SEHNR, FQNEAQ (reference sequence). The CDR3 spans 15 residues. In DNA form, the CDR3 reads TGTGCCAGCAGCTTAGCCCGACAGGGACAAGAGACCCAGTACTTC. It encodes CASSLARQGQETQYF.

The chain uses TRBV5-1 and TRBJ1-2, with D possibly matching TRBD1 (5 bases). Germline V gives CDR1 SGHRS, CDR2 YFSETQ. The CDR3 has 16 residues. The germline V and J ends were trimmed by 0 bases and 4 bases, with 16 bases remaining between them. This CDR3 is CASSLAVPGLGYGYTF. The CDR3 nucleotides read TGCGCCAGCAGCTTGGCAGTGCCGGGGCTCGGCTATGGCTACACCTTC.

The chain combines TRBV5-8 with TRBJ1-1, with TRBD1 as a possible D gene (6 bases). Germline loops: CDR1 SGHTS, CDR2 YDEGEE. Deletions cut 3 bases from V and 7 bases from J, with 16 bases between. The CDR3 has 14 amino acids. The CDR3 DNA sequence: TGTGCCAGCAGCTCAGCTTGGGGGGGCGGTGAAGCTTTCTTT. Translating it yields CASSSAWGGGEAFF.

This chain joins TRBV9 and TRBJ2-5; 7 bases are a match to TRBD2. Germline lookup yields CDR1 SGDLS and CDR2 YYNGEE. The CDR3 covers 14 residues. V lost 0 bases to trimming and J lost 5 bases; unmatched junction nucleotides: 4. The CDR3 loop reads CASSVALGGETQYF. The CDR3 DNA reads TGTGCCAGCAGCGTAGCCCTGGGGGGGGAGACCCAGTACTTC.

V usage is TRBV25-1 and J usage is TRBJ1-6, with a possible D match to TRBD1 (5 bases). The CDR3 has 14 amino acids. V lost 6 bases and J 4 bases, leaving 10 bases between the germline ends. Per the germline V gene, CDR1 is MGHDK and CDR2 is SYGVNS. The CDR3 sequence: CASSQTGYNSPLHF. In DNA form, the CDR3 reads TGTGCCAGCAGCCAAACAGGTTATAATTCACCCCTCCACTTT.

J is TRBJ2-2 and V is TRBV11-2; possible D gene TRBD2, 5 bases. Germline V gene lookup returns CDR1 SGHAT and CDR2 FQNNGV. This CDR3 is 16 amino acids long. V was cut by 3 bases and J by 4 bases, with 15 bases left in between. Here the CDR3 DNA reads TGTGCCAGCAGCTTCTTGGGCGGGCGAACCACCGGGGAGCTGTTTTTT. Protein: CASSFLGGRTTGELFF.

The chain combines TRBV28 with TRBJ2-1; a weak D match, TRBD2 (7 bases). Trimming cost V 8 bases and J 7 bases, with 12 bases left between them. The CDR3 loop spans 12 amino acids. Looked up from germline, CDR1 is MDHEN and CDR2 is SYDVKM. CDR3 DNA sequence: TGTGCCAGCGGGGGGGCTCGGAATGAGCAGTTCTTC. It yields the protein CASGGARNEQFF.